This T cell receptor (beta chain) was retrieved from a study of human T cells and chemical hapten exposure. For the study at large: Epicutaneous patch tests delivered 0.01% DPC to the upper back, with evaluation at 6 days.

From the RACE reads, TCRdb called clonotypes with MiXCR, one entry per CDR3 protein. Of hundreds of thousands of distinct CDR3 sequences in the sample, 6% to 7% are singletons; the top ten hold under 7%. Noted time point: patch test 2, 6 weeks after DPC sensitization. Treatment reported: therapeutic diphenylcyclopropenone sensitization with weekly scalp DPC. The table lists this clonotype with many counts. This TCR was sampled from a woman aged 18-35 years with alopecia areata. Some clones in this sample may be carry-over from other donors' samples. Specimen: whole blood, collected in connection with sensitization to the hapten diphenylcyclopropenone (DPC).

The CDR3 bases are TGTGCCAGCAGCTCTGGGGCCAACGTCCTGACTTTC. It is translated as CASSSGANVLTF. The J gene is TRBJ2-6, the V gene TRBV27; no clear D gene. The germline CDR1 and CDR2 sequences are MNHEY and SMNVEV (reference sequence). V lost 6 bases and J lost 0, with 0 bases in between. The CDR3 has 12 residues.